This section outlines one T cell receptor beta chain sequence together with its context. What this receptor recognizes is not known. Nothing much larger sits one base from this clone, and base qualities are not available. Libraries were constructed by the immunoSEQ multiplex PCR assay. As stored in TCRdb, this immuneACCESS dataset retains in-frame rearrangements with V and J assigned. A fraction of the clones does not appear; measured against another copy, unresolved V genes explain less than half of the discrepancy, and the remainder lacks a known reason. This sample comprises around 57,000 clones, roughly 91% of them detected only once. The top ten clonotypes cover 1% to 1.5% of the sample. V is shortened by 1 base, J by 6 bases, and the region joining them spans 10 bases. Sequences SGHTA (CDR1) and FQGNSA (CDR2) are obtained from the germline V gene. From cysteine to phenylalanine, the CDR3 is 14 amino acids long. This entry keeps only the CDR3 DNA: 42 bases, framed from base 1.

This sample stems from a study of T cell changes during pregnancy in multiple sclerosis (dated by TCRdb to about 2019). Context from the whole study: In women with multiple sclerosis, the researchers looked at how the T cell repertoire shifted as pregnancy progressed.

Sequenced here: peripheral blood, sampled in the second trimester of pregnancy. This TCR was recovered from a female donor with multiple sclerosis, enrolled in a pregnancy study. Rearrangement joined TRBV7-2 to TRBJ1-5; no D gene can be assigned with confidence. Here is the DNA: TGTGCCAGCAGCTTAGTAATGGGCCGTCAGCCCCAGCATTTT. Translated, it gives CASSLVMGRQPQHF.